The 16 T cell receptor beta chains in this list originate from one sample, sequenced in a study of blood T cell repertoires in COVID-19. Libraries were prepared by immunoSEQ multiplex PCR; TCRdb keeps only in-frame clonotypes and omits some of them. The sample gives about 140,000 clones, more than 65% of which show up once; approximately 3.8% is in the top ten. Material for sequencing was peripheral blood. These TCRs come from a woman aged 55-70 years with acute or convalescent COVID-19.

The CDR3 DNA is TGTGCCAGCAGCTCGTCGACAGATGGCTATGGCTACACCTTC. It encodes CASSSSTDGYGYTF. The chain combines TRBV5-6 with TRBJ1-2, with D tentatively TRBD1 (5 bases). The V end lost 3 bases, the J end lost 4 bases, and 13 bases lay between the germline ends. The CDR3 totals 14 residues. Germline loops: CDR1 SGHDT, CDR2 YYEEEE.

J is TRBJ2-4 and V is TRBV15, with D maybe TRBD2 (6 bases). The germline V and J ends were trimmed by 5 bases and 8 bases, with 19 bases remaining between them. CDR1 and CDR2 (germline): LNHNV, YYDKDF (reference sequence). CDR3 length: 15 residues. The CDR3 here is CATSPMWEAADIQYF. The CDR3 DNA reads as TGTGCCACCAGCCCCATGTGGGAGGCGGCGGACATTCAGTACTTC.

J is TRBJ2-3 and V is TRBV18; D is uncertain. Trimming took 3 bases from V and 0 from J, leaving 13 bases between them. The V gene's germline CDR1 is KGHSH and CDR2 LQKENI. The CDR3 contains 16 residues. CDR3 amino acids: CASSPAVVTSTDTQYF. CDR3 in DNA: TGTGCCAGCTCACCGGCGGTAGTTACTAGCACAGATACGCAGTATTTT.

A note on this clone: This same CDR3 is encoded by further DNA sequences in the sample. V usage is TRBV7-2 and J usage is TRBJ2-7; 10 positions match TRBD2. Per the germline V gene, CDR1 is SGHTA and CDR2 is FQGNSA. V lost 8 bases and J lost 4; bases outside the gene matches: 5. This CDR3 comprises 13 residues. CDR3 sequence: CASRLAGVYEQYF. The CDR3 DNA reads as TGTGCCAGCCGGCTAGCGGGAGTGTACGAGCAGTACTTC.

The gene calls are TRBV7-9 and TRBJ1-5; 12 bases agree with TRBD1. From germline, CDR1 is SEHNR and CDR2 FQNEAQ (reference sequence). Losses at the gene ends were 4 bases for V and 6 bases for J; bases not matched to a gene: 4. The CDR3 is 15 residues long. The CDR3 DNA reads as TGTGCCAGCAGCTGGGGACAGGGGGCAGGTCAGCCCCAGCATTTT. Amino acids: CASSWGQGAGQPQHF.

The chain links TRBV29-1 to TRBJ2-3; D remains unclear. Germline CDR1 is SQVTM and CDR2 is ANQGSEA. The CDR3 spans 9 residues. V was trimmed by 4 bases and J by 6 bases, leaving 2 bases between them. CDR3 region: CSVADTQYF. The CDR3 region has the DNA TGCAGCGTTGCTGATACGCAGTATTTT.

There are a few counts of this clone. The genes are TRBV7-9 and TRBJ2-1; 8 bases match TRBD2. The germline V gene has CDR1 SEHNR and CDR2 FQNEAQ (reference sequence). This CDR3 is built from 15 residues. V lost 2 bases to trimming and J lost 3 bases; unmatched junction nucleotides: 3. The CDR3 DNA reads as TGTGCCAGCAGCTTAAATGCGGGAGGCTACAATGAGCAGTTCTTC. Protein: CASSLNAGGYNEQFF.

This sequence joins TRBV11-2 and TRBJ1-1; D not certain. V was shortened by 2 bases and J by 5 bases, with 12 bases between the two germline ends. Germline CDR1 reads SGHAT; CDR2 reads FQNNGV. The CDR3 loop spans 14 amino acids. The CDR3 here is CASSLLRRRTEAFF. The CDR3 DNA sequence: TGTGCCAGCAGCTTACTTCGCCGTCGGACTGAAGCTTTCTTT.

J is TRBJ1-1 and V is TRBV28; a possible D gene is TRBD1 (5 bases). Germline V gives CDR1 MDHEN, CDR2 SYDVKM. The ends were cut back, 4 bases at V and 3 bases at J, with 12 bases in the middle. There are 14 residues in the CDR3. The CDR3 is CASSSIGGDTEAFF. CDR3 DNA sequence: TGTGCCAGCAGTTCCATCGGGGGGGACACTGAAGCTTTCTTT.

J is TRBJ2-1 and V is TRBV24-1; the match to TRBD2 covers 13 bases. J lost 8 bases, V lost 4 bases, and 10 bases had no gene match. Germline V gene sequence: CDR1 KGHDR, CDR2 SFDVKD. The CDR3 length is 17 residues. The CDR3 is CATSDRPRLAGGDEQFF. CDR3 DNA: TGTGCCACCAGTGACCGTCCTCGACTAGCGGGAGGTGATGAGCAGTTCTTC.

The V and J genes are TRBV7-2 and TRBJ2-3; D possibly corresponds to TRBD2 (5 bases). V dropped 5 bases and J dropped 1 base, with 13 bases sitting between them. This CDR3 is 15 amino acids long. The germline V gene has CDR1 SGHTA and CDR2 FQGNSA. CDR3 in DNA: TGTGCCAGCAGCACCCGGGGTAGCGGCACAGATACGCAGTATTTT. This codes for CASSTRGSGTDTQYF.

This chain links TRBV10-1 with TRBJ1-1, with D unclear. Germline loops: CDR1 WNHNN, CDR2 SYGVQD (reference sequence). V was clipped by 3 bases and J by 0 bases, with 5 bases between them. This CDR3 spans 13 amino acids. Here the CDR3 DNA reads TGCGCCAGCAGTGATCGGGTGAACACTGAAGCTTTCTTT. Protein: CASSDRVNTEAFF.

The gene calls are TRBV2 and TRBJ2-5, with 10 positions matching TRBD2. The CDR3 is made up of 15 amino acids. The V segment lost 7 bases and the J segment 5 bases; nucleotides outside the gene matches: 10. CDR1 SNHLY and CDR2 FYNNEI come from the germline V gene. DNA for the CDR3: TGTGCCAGCATAGGTCCTAGCGGGAGCCCGGAGACCCAGTACTTC. Translating it yields CASIGPSGSPETQYF. Full variable domain (rest looked up from reference TRBV2 and TRBJ2-5): EPEVTQTPSHQVTQMGQEVILRCVPISNHLYFYWYRQILGQKVEFLVSFYNNEISEKSEIFDDQFSVERPDGSNFTLKIRSTKLEDSAMYFCASIGPSGSPETQYFGPGTRLLVL.

V and J are TRBV28 and TRBJ1-2; a weak D match, TRBD1 (6 bases). Germline CDR1 and CDR2: MDHEN and SYDVKM. The CDR3 covers 14 residues. Trimming left V 2 bases short and J 4 bases short, with 11 bases between. CDR3 in amino acids: CASSLATGGYGYTF. CDR3 nucleotide sequence: TGTGCCAGCAGTTTAGCGACAGGAGGCTATGGCTACACCTTC.

V and J are TRBV11-3 and TRBJ2-7; 9 bases agree with TRBD1. CDR3 size: 14 residues. Losses at the gene ends were 5 bases for V and 4 bases for J; bases not matched to a gene: 6. CDR1 is SGHNT and CDR2 is YENEEA in the germline V gene. The CDR3 DNA reads TGTGCCAGCAGCGAGACAGGGGGTATATACGAGCAGTACTTC. It specifies CASSETGGIYEQYF. The entire variable domain, with the rest obtained from reference TRBV11-3 and TRBJ2-7, is as follows: EAGVVQSPRYKIIEKKQPVAFWCNPISGHNTLYWYLQNLGQGPELLIRYENEEAVDDSQLPKDRFSAERLKGVDSTLKIQPAELGDSAVYLCASSETGGIYEQYFGPGTRLTVT.

This chain joins TRBV28 and TRBJ2-3, with unresolved D. V was cut by 6 bases and J by 7 bases, with 17 bases left in between. This CDR3 comprises 14 residues. Germline-derived CDR1 and CDR2 are MDHEN and SYDVKM. The CDR3 protein is CASSSDFVSHTQYF. CDR3 nucleotide sequence: TGTGCCAGCAGCTCTGACTTCGTATCACATACGCAGTATTTT.